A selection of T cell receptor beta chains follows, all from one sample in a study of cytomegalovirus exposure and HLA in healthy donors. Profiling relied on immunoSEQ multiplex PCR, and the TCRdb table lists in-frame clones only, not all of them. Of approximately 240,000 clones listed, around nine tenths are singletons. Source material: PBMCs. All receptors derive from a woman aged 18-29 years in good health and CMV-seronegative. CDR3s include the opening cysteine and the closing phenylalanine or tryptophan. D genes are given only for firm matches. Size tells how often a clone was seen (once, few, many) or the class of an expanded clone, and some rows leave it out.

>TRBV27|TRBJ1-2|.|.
TGTGCCAGCAGTCCCTACAACACCCAACAGGACGGCTACACCTTC
CASSPYNTQQDGYTF
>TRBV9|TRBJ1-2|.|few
TGTGCCAGCAGCGCCCTAGACCGGCTAAGAGGCTATGGCTACACCTTC
CASSALDRLRGYGYTF
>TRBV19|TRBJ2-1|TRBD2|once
TGTGCCAGTAGTTGGCTAGCGGCAACCTACAATGAGCAGTTCTTC
CASSWLAATYNEQFF
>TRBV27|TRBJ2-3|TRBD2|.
TGTGCCAGCAAACTAGCGGTGACTAGCACAGATACGCAGTATTTT
CASKLAVTSTDTQYF
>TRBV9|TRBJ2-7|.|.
TGTGCCAGCAGCCCCACTGTGACCTACGAGCAGTACTTC
CASSPTVTYEQYF
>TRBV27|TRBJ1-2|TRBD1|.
TGTGCCAGCAGCCCAAGGCCGGGACAGGGGGCGGATGGCTACACCTTC
CASSPRPGQGADGYTF
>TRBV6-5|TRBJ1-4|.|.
TGTGCCAGCAGATTAGCGGGATTCCAAGAAAAACTGTTTTTT
CASRLAGFQEKLFF
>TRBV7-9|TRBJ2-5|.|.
TGTGCCAGCAGCTTTCCGGGGGTGGGGGAGACCCAGTACTTC
CASSFPGVGETQYF
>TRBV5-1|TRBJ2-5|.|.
TGCGCCAGCAGCTTAATAGCGGCGGCAGAGACCCAGTACTTC
CASSLIAAAETQYF
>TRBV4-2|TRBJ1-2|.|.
TGTGCCAGCAGCCAAGATTCCGGGGATAACTATGGCTACACCTTC
CASSQDSGDNYGYTF
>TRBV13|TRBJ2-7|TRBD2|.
TGTGCCAGCAGCATCGGACTAGCGGTCTTATACGAGCAGTACTTC
CASSIGLAVLYEQYF
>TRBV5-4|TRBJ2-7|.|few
TGTGCCAGCAGCTTAACGGGTTACGAGCAGTACTTC
CASSLTGYEQYF
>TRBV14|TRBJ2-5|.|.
TGTGCCAGCAGCCAGGCGTGGAGGGGCTCCCCAGCAGAGACCCAGTACTTC
CASSQAWRGSPAETQYF
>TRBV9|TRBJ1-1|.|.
TGTGCCAGCAGCGTAAGGGAGGGGAACACTGAAGCTTTCTTT
CASSVREGNTEAFF
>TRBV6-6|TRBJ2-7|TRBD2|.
TGTGCCAGCAGTGGCCCGGGACTAGCCTCCTACGAGCAGTACTTC
CASSGPGLASYEQYF
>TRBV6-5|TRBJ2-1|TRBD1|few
TGTGCCAGCAGTTACCAGGGGGCCTACAATGAGCAGTTCTTC
CASSYQGAYNEQFF
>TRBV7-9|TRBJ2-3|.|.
TGTGCCAGCAGCTTAAGACAGAGTATCACAGATACGCAGTATTTT
CASSLRQSITDTQYF
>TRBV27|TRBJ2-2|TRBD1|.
TGTGCCAGCAGTTCTCTAACAGGGGGCGGGTTTGACACCGGGGAGCTGTTTTTT
CASSSLTGGGFDTGELFF
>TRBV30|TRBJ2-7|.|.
TGTGCCTGGAGCGTTAACAGAGCCTACGAGCAGTACTTC
CAWSVNRAYEQYF
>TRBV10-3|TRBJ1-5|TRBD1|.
TGTGCCATCAGCGCGGGACAGGGAAGCAATCAGCCCCAGCATTTT
CAISAGQGSNQPQHF
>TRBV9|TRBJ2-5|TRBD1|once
TGTGCCAGCAGCGTAACCTGGACAGGGGATTTAAGGGGAACGTTAGAGACCCAGTACTTC
CASSVTWTGDLRGTLETQYF
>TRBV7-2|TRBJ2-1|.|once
TGTGCCAGCAGCTTACAGTACAATGAGCAGTTCTTC
CASSLQYNEQFF
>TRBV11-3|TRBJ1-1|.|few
TGTGCCAGCAGCTCAGTGAACAGGGACGGGGACACTGAAGCTTTCTTT
CASSSVNRDGDTEAFF
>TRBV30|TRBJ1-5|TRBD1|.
TGTGCCTGGAGTGAGGGACAGTATAATCAGCCCCAGCATTTT
CAWSEGQYNQPQHF
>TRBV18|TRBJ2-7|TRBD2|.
TGTGCCAGCTCACCACCCGCGGTAGCGGGGAAAGGGTACGAGCAGTACTTC
CASSPPAVAGKGYEQYF
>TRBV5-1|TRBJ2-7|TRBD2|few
TGCGCCAGCAGCTTATCTAGCGGGGGGGGAAGCTACGAGCAGTACTTC
CASSLSSGGGSYEQYF
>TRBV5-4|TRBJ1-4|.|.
TGTGCCAGCAGCCAACGGACAGTCGGTAATGAAAAACTGTTTTTT
CASSQRTVGNEKLFF
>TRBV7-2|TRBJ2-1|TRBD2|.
TGTGCCAGCAGCTTCCAAGGACTAGCGGGGTATAATGAGCAGTTCTTC
CASSFQGLAGYNEQFF
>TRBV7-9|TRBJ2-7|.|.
TGTGCCAGCAGCTCGGAGGCGAACAGGGCCTCCGAGCAGTACTTC
CASSSEANRASEQYF
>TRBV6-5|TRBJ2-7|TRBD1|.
TGTGCCAGCAGTGTCGGACAGGCCTACGAGCAGTACTTC
CASSVGQAYEQYF
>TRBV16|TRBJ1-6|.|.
TGTGCCAGCCTGCGGGGGGAAAGCTCCTATAATTCACCCCTCCACTTT
CASLRGESSYNSPLHF
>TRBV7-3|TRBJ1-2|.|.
TGTGCCAGCAGCTTATCCCCCACGGATGGCTACACCTTC
CASSLSPTDGYTF
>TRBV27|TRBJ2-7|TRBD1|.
TGTGCCAGCAGTTTTACAGGGGCGTCCTACGAGCAGTACTTC
CASSFTGASYEQYF
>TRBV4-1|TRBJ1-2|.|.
TGCGCCAGCAGCCAAGATTCTGCGGGTAGCGGGGATGGCTACACCTTC
CASSQDSAGSGDGYTF
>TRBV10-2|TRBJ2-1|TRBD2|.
TGCGCCAGCAGGCTAGCGGGGGGGGTGAATGAGCAGTTCTTC
CASRLAGGVNEQFF
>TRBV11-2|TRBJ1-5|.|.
TGTGCCAGCAGCTTAGATGGAGTTAATCAGCCCCAGCATTTT
CASSLDGVNQPQHF
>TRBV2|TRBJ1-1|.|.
TGTGCCAGCAGTCGACAGGTTGGGCACACTGAAGCTTTCTTT
CASSRQVGHTEAFF
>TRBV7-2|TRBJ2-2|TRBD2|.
TGTGCCAGCAGCCATAGGCGGGGGATGGCCCCCGGGGAGCTGTTTTTT
CASSHRRGMAPGELFF
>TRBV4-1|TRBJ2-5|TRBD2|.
TGCGCCAGCAGCCAAGATGCGGGGGGGCTCAAAGAGACCCAGTACTTC
CASSQDAGGLKETQYF
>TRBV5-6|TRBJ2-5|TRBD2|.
TGTGCCAGCAGCTTTGAGCTAGCGGGCCTACAAGAGACCCAGTACTTC
CASSFELAGLQETQYF
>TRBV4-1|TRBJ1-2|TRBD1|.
TGCGCCAGCAGCCAAAGTCACCTACAGGGGGACTATGGCTACACCTTC
CASSQSHLQGDYGYTF